This TCR beta chain emerged from a study of Graves' ophthalmopathy and Graves' hyperthyroidism. Study as a whole: No progression to ophthalmopathy over 18 months defined stable hyperthyroidism. Study-level findings and limits: In blood, most expanded thyroid clonotypes above 0.001 frequency were also detected.

Germline values: CDR1 MNHEY, CDR2 SVGAGI. The CDR3 runs to 14 residues. The V gene lost 6 bases and the J gene lost 7 bases, with 13 bases spanning the gap. This clonotype turned up a few times. Its antigen is not identified. For repertoire sequencing, the TCR beta CDR3 regions were amplified from RNA transcripts. An opening RT-PCR round employed HTBI primers and preceded a second-round multiplex PCR. A single record per CDR3 protein comes from TCRdb applying MiXCR to the multiplex PCR reads. The sample holds some 1.1 million distinct CDR3 sequences, about 36% seen once. Sequenced input: peripheral blood or thyroid tissue (not recorded which). The TCR comes from an adult man with Graves' hyperthyroidism. The genes are TRBV6-5 and TRBJ1-6; weak D call: TRBD1 (6 bases). CDR3 DNA sequence: TGTGCCAGCAGGAACACAGGGAACAATTCACCCCTCCACTTT. Translation gives CASRNTGNNSPLHF.